What follows are 10 T cell receptor beta chains derived from one specimen sequenced in a study of cytomegalovirus exposure and HLA in healthy donors. The PCR employed 60 Vbeta primers together with 13 Jbeta primers. Clones were sequenced by immunoSEQ multiplex PCR, and TCRdb holds only the in-frame ones, with some missing. The sample yields roughly 150,000 clones, around 79% seen once. The material sequenced was PBMCs. These receptors came from a man in his forties in good health and CMV-seropositive.

As DNA, the CDR3 is TGCGCCAGCAGACTCGAGATTGGTGTTACTGAAGCTTTCTTT. Its protein product is CASRLEIGVTEAFF. This rearrangement joins TRBV5-1 to TRBJ1-1; no definite D call. The CDR3 contains 14 residues. V gave up 5 bases and J gave up 5 bases, with 16 bases separating them. Germline-derived CDR1 and CDR2 are SGHRS and YFSETQ.

The chain employs TRBV4-2 and TRBJ2-7; tentatively, D is TRBD2 (5 bases). The CDR3 has 16 amino acids. Germline assignment: CDR1 LGHNA and CDR2 YNFKEQ. Trimming shortened V by 0 bases and J by 3 bases, and 15 bases separated the two germline ends. The CDR3, as DNA: TGTGCCAGCAGCCAAGATTCGGCTAGCCGAGACTACGAGCAGTACTTC. Residues: CASSQDSASRDYEQYF.

This clone was detected a few times. J is TRBJ2-1 and V is TRBV10-3; 10 bases line up with TRBD2. CDR1 ENHRY and CDR2 SYGVKD come from the germline V gene. V lost 3 bases and J lost 0; bases outside the gene matches: 5. The CDR3 spans 17 residues. The CDR3 loop is CAISDPASGSSYNEQFF. The CDR3, as DNA: TGTGCCATCAGTGACCCTGCTAGCGGGAGCTCCTACAATGAGCAGTTCTTC.

Notes on this clone: The same CDR3 is also encoded by other DNA sequences in this sample. The chain employs TRBV5-6 and TRBJ2-5; TRBD1 agrees at 8 bases. CDR1 is SGHDT and CDR2 is YYEEEE in the germline V gene. V shed 4 bases, J shed 4 bases, and the junction held 9 bases outside the gene matches. This CDR3 region has 15 residues. The CDR3 sequence is CASSPRTGLAETQYF. The CDR3 DNA sequence: TGTGCCAGCAGCCCACGGACAGGGCTGGCAGAGACCCAGTACTTC.

Only a few counts were recorded for this clone. The sample holds other DNA sequences that translate to the same CDR3. The J gene is TRBJ1-1, the V gene TRBV7-3; possible D gene TRBD1, 6 bases. The ends were cut back, 8 bases at V and 4 bases at J, with 14 bases in the middle. The V gene's germline CDR1 is SGHTA and CDR2 FQGTGA. This CDR3 comprises 13 residues. CDR3 DNA: TGTGCCAGCCGGGGGGGCTCGGGCACTGAAGCTTTCTTT. Amino acids: CASRGGSGTEAFF.

The chain combines TRBV9 with TRBJ2-7; 7 bases align to TRBD2. J was trimmed by 4 bases and V by 0 bases; bases with no gene match: 4. From germline, CDR1 is SGDLS and CDR2 YYNGEE. The CDR3 runs 14 residues. The CDR3 DNA sequence: TGTGCCAGCAGCGTAGGCGGGAGTGGTTACGAGCAGTACTTC. It translates to CASSVGGSGYEQYF.

V is TRBV29-1 and J is TRBJ2-3; D is unclear. Trimming left V 4 bases short and J 0 bases short, with 11 bases between. The CDR3 runs to 14 residues. Germline CDR1 and CDR2: SQVTM and ANQGSEA. The CDR3 nucleotides read TGCAGCGTTGTCGTCAGTCCCAGCACAGATACGCAGTATTTT. Encoded protein: CSVVVSPSTDTQYF.

As for this clone: Additional DNA sequences in this sample encode the identical CDR3. This chain links TRBV5-1 with TRBJ2-2, with TRBD1 matching over 7 bases. The CDR3 has 16 residues. V gave up 1 base and J gave up 2 bases; unmatched junction bases: 5. Germline CDR1 reads SGHRS; CDR2 reads YFSETQ. CDR3 sequence reads: CASSLRQGQNTGELFF. The CDR3, as DNA: TGCGCCAGCAGCTTGAGACAGGGACAAAACACCGGGGAGCTGTTTTTT.

The V call is TRBV6-1, the J call TRBJ2-7; tentatively, D is TRBD1 (6 bases). Trimming removed 1 base at V and 5 bases at J, with 12 bases between. The CDR3 covers 14 residues. Germline V gene data show CDR1 as MNHNS and CDR2 as SASEGT. CDR3 protein: CASSEVIGGNEQYF. The CDR3, as DNA: TGTGCCAGCAGTGAAGTTATAGGGGGTAACGAGCAGTACTTC.

Notes on this clone: The junction shows a germline mismatch at one end, possibly a read error. The rearrangement uses TRBV5-4 and TRBJ2-7, with 7 bases that match TRBD1. CDR1 is SGHNT and CDR2 is YYREEE in the germline V gene (reference sequence). The CDR3 has 14 amino acids. The CDR3 here is CASSTAGQARSFSF. The CDR3 DNA is TGTGCCAGCAGCACGGCCGGACAGGCAAGGTCTTTCTCTTTC.